This TCR beta chain was recorded in a study of T cells in Graves' hyperthyroidism and ophthalmopathy. Germline CDR1 and CDR2: SGHKS and YYEKEE (reference sequence). V lost 5 bases to trimming and J lost 6 bases; unmatched junction nucleotides: 11. The CDR3 is made up of 16 amino acids. What was amplified from RNA transcripts were TCR beta CDR3 regions. A first-round RT-PCR of the TCR CDR3 used the HTBI primer set. TCRdb passed the multiplex PCR reads through MiXCR, listing each CDR3 protein once. This sample has around 100,000 distinct CDR3 sequences, with roughly 47% found just once. This clonotype was seen at least ten times.

The sequencing input was blood. The origin of this receptor is a man between 35 and 55 years old with Graves' hyperthyroidism. The gene calls are TRBV5-5 and TRBJ1-2; 12 positions agree with TRBD1. The CDR3 nucleotides read TGTGCCAGCAGGAGAGCCGGGACAGGGGGCGCGGATGGCTACACCTTC. It specifies CASRRAGTGGADGYTF.